This section outlines one T cell receptor (beta chain) sequence together with its context. The target antigen is unknown. In the PCR, 60 Vbeta and 13 Jbeta primers were used. The method was immunoSEQ multiplex PCR; TCRdb's version includes in-frame clones alone and lacks a portion of them. The sample contains around 130,000 clones, approximately 80% of which appear only once. This entry is derived from a study of cytomegalovirus exposure and HLA in healthy donors. General study results and limits: Reports state that TCR beta sequences accurately predicted most subjects' HLA-A and HLA-B alleles. Cytomegalovirus status was reportedly diagnosed by the classifier with high sensitivity and specificity.

The CDR3 contains 14 residues. The germline V gene has CDR1 SNHLY and CDR2 FYNNEI. V lost 8 bases and J lost 0, with 11 bases in between. The receptor was derived from a woman in her sixties in good health and CMV-seronegative. Sequenced: PBMCs. The chain uses TRBV2 and TRBJ1-5; D is uncertain. DNA for the CDR3: TGTGCCAGCGCGGCGGCCAATAGCAATCAGCCCCAGCATTTT. Residues: CASAAANSNQPQHF. Looking up the rest from reference TRBV2 and TRBJ1-5 gives the full variable domain: EPEVTQTPSHQVTQMGQEVILRCVPISNHLYFYWYRQILGQKVEFLVSFYNNEISEKSEIFDDQFSVERPDGSNFTLKIRSTKLEDSAMYFCASAAANSNQPQHFGDGTRLSIL.